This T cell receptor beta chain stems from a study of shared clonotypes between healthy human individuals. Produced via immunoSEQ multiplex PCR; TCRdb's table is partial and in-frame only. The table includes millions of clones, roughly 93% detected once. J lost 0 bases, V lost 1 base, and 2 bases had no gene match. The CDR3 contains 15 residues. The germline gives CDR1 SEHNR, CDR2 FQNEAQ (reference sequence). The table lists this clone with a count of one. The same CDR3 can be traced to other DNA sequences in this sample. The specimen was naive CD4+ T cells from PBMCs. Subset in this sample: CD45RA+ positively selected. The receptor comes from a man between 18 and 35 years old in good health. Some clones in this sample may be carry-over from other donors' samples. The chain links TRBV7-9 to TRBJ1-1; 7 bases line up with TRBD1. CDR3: CASSLEGAVNTEAFF. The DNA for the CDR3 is TGTGCCAGCAGCTTAGAGGGGGCGGTGAACACTGAAGCTTTCTTT.